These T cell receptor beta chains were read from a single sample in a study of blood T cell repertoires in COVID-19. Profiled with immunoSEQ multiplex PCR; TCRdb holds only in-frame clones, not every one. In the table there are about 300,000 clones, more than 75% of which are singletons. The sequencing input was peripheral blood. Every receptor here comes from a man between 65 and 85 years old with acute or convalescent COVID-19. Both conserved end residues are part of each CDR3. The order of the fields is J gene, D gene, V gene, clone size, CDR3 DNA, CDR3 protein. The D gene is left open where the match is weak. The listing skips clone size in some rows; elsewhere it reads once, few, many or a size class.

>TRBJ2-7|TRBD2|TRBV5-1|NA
TGCGCCAGCAGCTTGGTTTTAGCGGGAGCTCACGAGCAGTACTTC
CASSLVLAGAHEQYF
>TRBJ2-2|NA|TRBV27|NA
TGTGCCAGCAGTTTATGGGGGCTTAACACCGGGGAGCTGTTTTTT
CASSLWGLNTGELFF
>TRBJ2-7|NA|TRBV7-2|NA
TGTGCCAGCAGCTTAGTCCCACTCGGCTCCTACGAGCAGTACTTC
CASSLVPLGSYEQYF
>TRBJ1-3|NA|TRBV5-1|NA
TGCGCCTCAACCAGGGAGGGCCTAAGCTCTGGAAACACCATATATTTT
CASTREGLSSGNTIYF
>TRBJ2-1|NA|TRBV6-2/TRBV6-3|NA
TGTGCCAGCAGTTCTGGGACTTCTCCCCTTGGGGAGCAGTTCTTC
CASSSGTSPLGEQFF
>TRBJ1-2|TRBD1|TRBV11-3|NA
TGTGCCAGCAGTTCGACACAGGGGTTTGGCTACACCTTC
CASSSTQGFGYTF
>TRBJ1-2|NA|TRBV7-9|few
TGTGCCAGCAGGAAGCCGGGAGGTGAGGGGAGCTATGGCTACACCTTC
CASRKPGGEGSYGYTF
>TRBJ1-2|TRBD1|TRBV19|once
TGTGCCAGTAGTGACAGGGGGAAATTTGGCGGCTACACCTTC
CASSDRGKFGGYTF
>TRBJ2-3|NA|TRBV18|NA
TGTGCCAGCTCACCCCAGGTTAGCACAGATACGCAGTATTTT
CASSPQVSTDTQYF
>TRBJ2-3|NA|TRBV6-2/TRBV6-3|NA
TGTGCCAGCAGTTGGGACACTACGCAGTATTTT
CASSWDTTQYF
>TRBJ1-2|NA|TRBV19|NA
TGTGCCAGTAGTGTGGGGGCACGAGCTAACTATGGCTACACCTTC
CASSVGARANYGYTF
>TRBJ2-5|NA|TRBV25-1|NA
TGTGCCAGCAGTGAAGGGTGGGCCCGTACCCAAGAGACCCAGTACTTC
CASSEGWARTQETQYF
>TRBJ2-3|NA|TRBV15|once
TGTGCCACCAGCAGAGACCGACAGTTGGGGGGAGATACGCAGTATTTT
CATSRDRQLGGDTQYF
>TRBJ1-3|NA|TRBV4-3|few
TGCGCCAGCAGCCAAGATGGGGGGATCCTCTCTGGAAACACCATATATTTT
CASSQDGGILSGNTIYF
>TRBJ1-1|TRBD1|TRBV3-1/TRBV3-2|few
TGTGCCAGCAGCCATGGACAGGGGAGAGAAGCTTTCTTT
CASSHGQGREAFF
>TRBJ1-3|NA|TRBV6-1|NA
TGTGCCAGCAGTGAACAGGGTGGAAACACCATATATTTT
CASSEQGGNTIYF
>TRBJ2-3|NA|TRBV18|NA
TGTGCCAGCTCCCCGGCCGACAGTCCCACAGATACGCAGTATTTT
CASSPADSPTDTQYF
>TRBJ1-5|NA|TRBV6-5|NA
TGTGCCAGCAGTTACTCGGTTTCAGGGAATCAGCCCCAGCATTTT
CASSYSVSGNQPQHF
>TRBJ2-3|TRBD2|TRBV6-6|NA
TGTGCCAGCAGTAGGGGGACTAGCGGGAGAGCAGATACGCAGTATTTT
CASSRGTSGRADTQYF
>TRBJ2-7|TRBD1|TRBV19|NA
TGTGCCAGTAGTTACAACCCGGGACAGGGGTTGGGAGAGCAGTACTTC
CASSYNPGQGLGEQYF
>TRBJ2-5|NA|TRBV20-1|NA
TGCAGTGCTAGTTTCCGGGGATCAGAGACCCAGTACTTC
CSASFRGSETQYF
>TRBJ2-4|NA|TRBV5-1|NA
TGCGCCAGCAGCTTGGAACAGGTCGTCGGCAAAAACATTCAGTACTTC
CASSLEQVVGKNIQYF
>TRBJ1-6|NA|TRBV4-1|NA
TGCGCCAGCAGCCAAAGTCCGCCTAGGTCCGGGCAGGGGCGAAATTCACCCCTCCACTTT
CASSQSPPRSGQGRNSPLHF
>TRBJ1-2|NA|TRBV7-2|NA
TGTGCCAGCAGCCCCCCCCTACCGGGAGTTATGCTTTATGGCTACACCTTC
CASSPPLPGVMLYGYTF
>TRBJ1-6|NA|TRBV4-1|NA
TGCGCCAGCAGCCAAGATTCTCGTTCACCCCTCCACTTT
CASSQDSRSPLHF